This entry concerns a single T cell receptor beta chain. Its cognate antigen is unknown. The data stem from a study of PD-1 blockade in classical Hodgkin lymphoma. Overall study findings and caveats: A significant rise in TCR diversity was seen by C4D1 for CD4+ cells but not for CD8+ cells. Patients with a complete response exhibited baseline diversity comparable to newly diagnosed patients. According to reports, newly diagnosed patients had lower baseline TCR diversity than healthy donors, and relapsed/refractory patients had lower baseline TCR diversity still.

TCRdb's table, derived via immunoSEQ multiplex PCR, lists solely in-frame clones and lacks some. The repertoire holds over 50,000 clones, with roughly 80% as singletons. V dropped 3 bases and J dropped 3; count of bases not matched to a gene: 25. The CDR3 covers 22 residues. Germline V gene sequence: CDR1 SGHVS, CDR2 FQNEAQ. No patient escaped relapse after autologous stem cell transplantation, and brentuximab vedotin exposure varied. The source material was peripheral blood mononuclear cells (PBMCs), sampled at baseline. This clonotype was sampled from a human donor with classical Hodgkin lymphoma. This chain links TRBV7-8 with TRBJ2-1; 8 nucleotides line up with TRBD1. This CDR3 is CASSLGPRRDRLAMRGYNEQFF. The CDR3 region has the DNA TGTGCCAGCAGCTTGGGGCCCCGCCGGGACAGGCTAGCTATGAGAGGCTACAATGAGCAGTTCTTC. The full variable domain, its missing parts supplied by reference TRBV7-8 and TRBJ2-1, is GAGVSQSPRYKVAKRGQDVALRCDPISGHVSLFWYQQALGQGPEFLTYFQNEAQLDKSGLPSDRFFAERPEGSVSTLKIQRTQQEDSAVYLCASSLGPRRDRLAMRGYNEQFFGPGTRLTVL.